Each of the 10 T cell receptor beta chains below was sequenced from the same sample in a study of graft-versus-host responses after intestinal transplantation (dated by TCRdb to about 2021). The intended sense of this specimen's time point label: cells obtained before transplantation from donor or recipient. The antigens of these receptors remain unknown. Library preparation used the immunoSEQ multiplex PCR assay. Here the immuneACCESS table is served through TCRdb, limited to in-frame sequences with V and J called. Missing clones are a known gap in these copies; in checked studies unresolved V genes cover under half, and the rest lacks a known reason. This sample lists about 86,000 clones; about 88% were detected once. The ten largest clones take up 0.28% of the sample. The specimen comprised unstimulated CD4+ T cells sorted from spleen or lymph node cells, sampled before transplant. These receptors originate from a human donor who was the organ donor for an intestinal transplant.

The genes are TRBV5-1 and TRBJ2-7, with D perhaps matching TRBD2 (5 bases). The CDR3 is 16 amino acids. In germline, CDR1 is SGHRS, CDR2 YFSETQ. Trimming shortened V by 4 bases and J by 0 bases, and 17 bases separated the two germline ends. DNA for the CDR3: TGCGCCAGCAGCCCCTCCACGGGGAAAACCTCCTACGAGCAGTACTTC. Translating gives CASSPSTGKTSYEQYF.

This clone was counted a single time. The genes are TRBV5-1 and TRBJ2-7; TRBD1 agrees at 7 bases. V trimming: 4 bases; J trimming: 2 bases; junction bases outside the gene matches: 12. Germline V gives CDR1 SGHRS, CDR2 YFSETQ. CDR3 length: 16 amino acids. The DNA for the CDR3 is TGCGCCAGCAGCCTAGCCGGACAGGACCCACCCTACGAGCAGTACTTC. This gives the protein CASSLAGQDPPYEQYF. Full variable domain (rest looked up from reference TRBV5-1 and TRBJ2-7): KAGVTQTPRYLIKTRGQQVTLSCSPISGHRSVSWYQQTPGQGLQFLFEYFSETQRNKGNFPGRFSGRQFSNSRSEMNVSTLELGDSALYLCASSLAGQDPPYEQYFGPGTRLTVT.

The chain joins TRBV5-1 to TRBJ1-4; D gene uncertain. Trimming removed 0 bases at V and 5 bases at J, with 17 bases between. CDR3 length: 17 residues. From germline, CDR1 is SGHRS and CDR2 YFSETQ. In DNA, the CDR3 is TGCGCCAGCAGCTTGGGTCTTACGGGAGTCGGGAATGAAAAACTGTTTTTT. Its translation: CASSLGLTGVGNEKLFF. The whole variable domain, filled in from reference TRBV5-1 and TRBJ1-4, reads KAGVTQTPRYLIKTRGQQVTLSCSPISGHRSVSWYQQTPGQGLQFLFEYFSETQRNKGNFPGRFSGRQFSNSRSEMNVSTLELGDSALYLCASSLGLTGVGNEKLFFGSGTQLSVL.

This sequence joins TRBV28 and TRBJ2-7; D remains ambiguous. This CDR3 comprises 13 residues. Per germline, CDR1 MDHEN and CDR2 SYDVKM. V lost 5 bases and J 0 bases, leaving 8 bases between the germline ends. CDR3 nucleotide sequence: TGTGCCAGCAGTCCGCGCAACTCCTACGAGCAGTACTTC. Encoded protein: CASSPRNSYEQYF.

J is TRBJ1-6 and V is TRBV18; 7 bases align to TRBD1. V lost 3 bases and J lost 10; bases outside the gene matches: 6. The CDR3 is made up of 14 amino acids. CDR1 is KGHSH, CDR2 LQKENI, per germline. The CDR3 DNA reads as TGTGCCAGCTCACCCGGGACAGAGGGATCACCCCTCCACTTT. It is translated as CASSPGTEGSPLHF. Full variable domain (outside the CDR3, taken from reference TRBV18 and TRBJ1-6): NAGVMQNPRHLVRRRGQEARLRCSPMKGHSHVYWYRQLPEEGLKFMVYLQKENIIDESGMPKERFSAEFPKEGPSILRIQQVVRGDSAAYFCASSPGTEGSPLHFGNGTRLTVT.

The chain uses TRBV4-3 and TRBJ1-4; TRBD1 matches at 7 bases. The CDR3 spans 15 residues. The trim removed 1 base at V and 5 bases at J, leaving 4 bases unmatched. Germline CDR1 is LGHNA and CDR2 is YSLEER. The CDR3 DNA sequence: TGCGCCAGCAGCCAAGGGACAGGCCGGAATGAAAAACTGTTTTTT. This codes for CASSQGTGRNEKLFF.

The CDR3, as DNA: TGTGCCAGCAGCCTCCTAAAGACTAGCGGGGGGCCTTCGGACGAGCAGTACTTC. This encodes CASSLLKTSGGPSDEQYF. This rearrangement joins TRBV5-4 to TRBJ2-7, with 13 nucleotides matching TRBD2. Germline CDR1 SGHNT, CDR2 YYREEE (reference sequence). Unmatched junction bases numbered 15, after V lost 4 bases and J lost 5 bases. The length of the CDR3 is 18 residues.

The V gene is TRBV15, the J gene TRBJ1-4; unclear D gene. Germline V lookup: CDR1 LNHNV, CDR2 YYDKDF (reference sequence). V dropped 1 base and J dropped 2 bases, with 11 bases sitting between them. The CDR3 consists of 16 residues. CDR3 residues: CATSRVIGGTNEKLFF. For the CDR3, the DNA is TGTGCCACCAGCAGAGTTATAGGAGGGACTAATGAAAAACTGTTTTTT.

The chain has TRBV9 and TRBJ1-5; D is ambiguous. This CDR3 is 15 amino acids long. From germline, CDR1 is SGDLS and CDR2 YYNGEE. Trimming shortened V by 0 bases and J by 2 bases, and 9 bases separated the two germline ends. CDR3 sequence (DNA): TGTGCCAGCAGCGTAGACGGGTGGGGCAATCAGCCCCAGCATTTT. It is translated as CASSVDGWGNQPQHF.

The chain uses TRBV30 and TRBJ1-2; D remains ambiguous. The ends were cut back, 4 bases at V and 5 bases at J, with 17 bases in the middle. The CDR3 has 14 amino acids. CDR1 and CDR2 from the germline V gene are GTSNPN and SVGIG (reference sequence). The DNA of the CDR3 is TGTGCCTGGAAGGCCCTCCATAGCTTTTATGGCTACACCTTC. As protein: CAWKALHSFYGYTF.